This T cell receptor beta chain emerged from a study of cytomegalovirus exposure and HLA in healthy donors. Study-wide findings and caveats: Later work found that TCR association rates differed between HLA loci; DRB1 had the most and HLA-C the fewest.

Primers for the PCR totalled 60 Vbeta and 13 Jbeta. Profiled with immunoSEQ multiplex PCR; TCRdb holds only in-frame clones, not every one. This sample's table reports around 200,000 clones. A note on this clone: Its antigen is unidentified.

The TCR sequence derives from a woman under 30 in good health and CMV-seropositive. The sequenced material came from PBMCs.

CDR3 region: CASSVGGSLYEQFF. For the CDR3, the DNA is TGTGCCAGCAGTGTCGGCGGGAGCCTCTATGAGCAGTTCTTC. The V gene is TRBV2, the J gene TRBJ2-1; 7 bases align to TRBD2. Germline V gives CDR1 SNHLY, CDR2 FYNNEI. CDR3 length: 14 residues. V trimming: 4 bases; J trimming: 8 bases; junction bases outside the gene matches: 8.